This T cell receptor beta chain was captured in a study of Tregs in tolerant kidney transplant recipients. CDR1 is SGHTA and CDR2 is FQGNSA in the germline V gene. The length of the CDR3 is 16 residues. V gave up 5 bases and J gave up 3 bases; unmatched junction bases: 5. The repertoire was sequenced with immunoSEQ multiplex PCR; TCRdb's copy has only in-frame clones and lacks some. Here the sample spans about 66,000 clones, roughly 92% being singletons. This receptor was taken from a human donor who received a combined kidney and bone marrow transplant. Sequencing was performed on CD8+ T cells from blood, taken before the transplant. This sequence joins TRBV7-2 and TRBJ2-1, with 12 bases fitting TRBD2. DNA of the CDR3: TGTGCCAGCAGCCCCCGGACTAGCGGGGTCTACAATGAGCAGTTCTTC. Translation: CASSPRTSGVYNEQFF.